This TCR beta chain was retrieved from a study of PD-1 blockade in classical Hodgkin lymphoma. Sequenced by immunoSEQ multiplex PCR; TCRdb stores in-frame clones only, minus some. The profile shows about 12,000 clones, roughly 83% of them singletons. The CDR3 spans 16 residues. A single count supports this clone. The patients all showed relapse after autologous stem cell transplantation, while their brentuximab vedotin exposure varied. Magnetic negative selection of thawed PBMCs yielded the CD8+ T cells. The material was CD8+ T cells from blood, obtained at baseline. This chain connects TRBV21-1 to TRBJ2-3; no DNA check was done on the table's D call, TRBD2. TRBV21-1 is shown as a pseudogene. This sequence was found in a human donor with classical Hodgkin lymphoma. The chain's CDR3 is CASSKCRAGKADTQYF. For the CDR3, the DNA is TGTGCCAGCAGCAAATGTCGAGCGGGAAAGGCAGATACGCAGTATTTT.